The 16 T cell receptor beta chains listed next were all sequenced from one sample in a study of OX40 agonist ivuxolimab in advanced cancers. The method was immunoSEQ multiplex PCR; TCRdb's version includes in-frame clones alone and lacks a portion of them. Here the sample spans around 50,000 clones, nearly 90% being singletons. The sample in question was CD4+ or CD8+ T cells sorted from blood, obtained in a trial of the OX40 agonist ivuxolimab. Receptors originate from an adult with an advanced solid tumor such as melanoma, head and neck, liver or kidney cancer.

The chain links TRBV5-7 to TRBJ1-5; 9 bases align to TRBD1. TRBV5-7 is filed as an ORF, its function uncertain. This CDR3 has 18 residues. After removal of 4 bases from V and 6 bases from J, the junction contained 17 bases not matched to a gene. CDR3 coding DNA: TGTGCCAGCAGCCCCCGTATACAGGGGGCGGGGGTGGGTCAGCCCCAGCATTTT. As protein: CASSPRIQGAGVGQPQHF.

The CDR3 DNA is TGTGCCAGCAGCTTACTCCAGGGGAAAAATAATTCACCCCTCCACTTT. Amino acid sequence: CASSLLQGKNNSPLHF. The chain uses TRBV7-9 and TRBJ1-6, with TRBD1 as a possible D gene (6 bases). This CDR3 has 16 residues. V shed 2 bases and J shed 5 bases, with 13 bases lying between them. Germline CDR1 and CDR2: SEHNR and FQNEAQ (reference sequence).

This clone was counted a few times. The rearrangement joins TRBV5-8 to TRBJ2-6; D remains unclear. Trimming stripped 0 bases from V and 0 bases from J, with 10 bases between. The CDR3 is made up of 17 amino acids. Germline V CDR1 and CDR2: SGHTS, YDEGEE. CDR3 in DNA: TGTGCCAGCAGCTTGGGAGTAGGAAACTCTGGGGCCAACGTCCTGACTTTC. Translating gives CASSLGVGNSGANVLTF. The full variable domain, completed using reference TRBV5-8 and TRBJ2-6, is EAGVTQSPTHLIKTRGQQATLRCSPISGHTSVYWYQQALGLGLQFLLWYDEGEERNRGNFPPRFSGRQFPNYSSELNVNALELEDSALYLCASSLGVGNSGANVLTFGAGSRLTVL.

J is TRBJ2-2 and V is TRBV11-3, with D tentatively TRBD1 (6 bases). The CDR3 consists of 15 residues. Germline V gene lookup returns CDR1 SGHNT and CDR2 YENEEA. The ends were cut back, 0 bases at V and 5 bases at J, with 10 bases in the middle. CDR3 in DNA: TGTGCCAGCAGCTTAGAAGGGGGTCGGACCGGGGAGCTGTTTTTT. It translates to CASSLEGGRTGELFF.

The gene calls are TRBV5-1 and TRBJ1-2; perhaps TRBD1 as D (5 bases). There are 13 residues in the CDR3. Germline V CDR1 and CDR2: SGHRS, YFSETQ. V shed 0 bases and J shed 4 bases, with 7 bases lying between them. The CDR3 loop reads CASSLAGIYGYTF. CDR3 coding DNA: TGCGCCAGCAGCTTGGCAGGGATCTATGGCTACACCTTC.

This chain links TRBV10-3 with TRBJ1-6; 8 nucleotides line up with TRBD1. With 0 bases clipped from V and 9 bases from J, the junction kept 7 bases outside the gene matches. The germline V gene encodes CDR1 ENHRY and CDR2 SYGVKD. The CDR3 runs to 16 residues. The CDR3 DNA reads TGTGCCATCAGTGAGTCGCCCGGACAGGGCGGTTCACCCCTCCACTTT. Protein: CAISESPGQGGSPLHF.

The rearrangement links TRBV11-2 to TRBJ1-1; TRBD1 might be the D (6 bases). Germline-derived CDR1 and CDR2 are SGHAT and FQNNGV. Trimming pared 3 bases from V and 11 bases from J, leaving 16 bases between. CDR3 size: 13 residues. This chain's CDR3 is CASSLLGGREAFF. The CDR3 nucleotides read TGTGCCAGCAGCTTGCTGGGGGGCCGAGAGGCTTTCTTT.

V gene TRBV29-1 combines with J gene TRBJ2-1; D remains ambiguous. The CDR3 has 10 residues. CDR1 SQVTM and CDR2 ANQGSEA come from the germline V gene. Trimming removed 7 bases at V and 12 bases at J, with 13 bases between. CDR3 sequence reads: CSGKTMWQFF. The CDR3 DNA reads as TGCAGCGGGAAGACCATGTGGCAGTTCTTC.

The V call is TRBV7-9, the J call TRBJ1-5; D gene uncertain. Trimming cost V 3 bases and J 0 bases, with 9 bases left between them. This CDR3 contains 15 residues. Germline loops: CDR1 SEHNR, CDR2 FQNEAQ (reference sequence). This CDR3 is CASSFGEISNQPQHF. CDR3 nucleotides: TGTGCCAGCAGCTTCGGGGAAATTAGCAATCAGCCCCAGCATTTT.

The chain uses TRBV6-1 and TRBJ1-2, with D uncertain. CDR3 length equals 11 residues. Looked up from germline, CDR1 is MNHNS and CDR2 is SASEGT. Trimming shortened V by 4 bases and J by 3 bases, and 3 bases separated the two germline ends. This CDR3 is CASSVDYGYTF. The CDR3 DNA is TGTGCCAGCAGTGTTGACTATGGCTACACCTTC.

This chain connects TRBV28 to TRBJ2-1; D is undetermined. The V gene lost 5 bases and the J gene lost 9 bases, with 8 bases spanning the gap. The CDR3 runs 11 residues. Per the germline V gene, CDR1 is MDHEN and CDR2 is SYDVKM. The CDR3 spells CASSEVGEQFF. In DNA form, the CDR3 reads TGTGCCAGCAGTGAAGTGGGTGAGCAGTTCTTC.

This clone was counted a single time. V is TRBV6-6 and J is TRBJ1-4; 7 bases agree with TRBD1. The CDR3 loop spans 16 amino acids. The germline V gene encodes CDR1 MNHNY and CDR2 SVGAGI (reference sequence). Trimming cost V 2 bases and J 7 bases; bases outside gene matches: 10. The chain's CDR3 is CASSYPRRQGGEKLFF. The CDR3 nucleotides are TGTGCCAGCAGTTACCCCCGCAGACAGGGAGGTGAAAAACTGTTTTTT.

The CDR3: CASSSGPTSGTGELFF. CDR3 DNA: TGTGCCAGCAGCTCGGGACCGACCTCTGGAACCGGGGAGCTGTTTTTT. This chain links TRBV7-6 with TRBJ2-2, with D perhaps matching TRBD1 or TRBD2 (5 bases each). Looked up from germline, CDR1 is SGHVS and CDR2 is FNYEAQ. The CDR3 contains 16 residues. Between the trimmed V and J ends, which lost 4 bases and 5 bases, there was a span of 17 bases.

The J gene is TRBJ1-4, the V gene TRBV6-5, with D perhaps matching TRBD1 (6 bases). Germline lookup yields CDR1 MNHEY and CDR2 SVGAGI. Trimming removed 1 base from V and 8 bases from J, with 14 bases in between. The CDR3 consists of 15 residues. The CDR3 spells CASSYWGQPGEKLFF. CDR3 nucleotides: TGTGCCAGCAGTTACTGGGGACAACCGGGGGAAAAACTGTTTTTT.

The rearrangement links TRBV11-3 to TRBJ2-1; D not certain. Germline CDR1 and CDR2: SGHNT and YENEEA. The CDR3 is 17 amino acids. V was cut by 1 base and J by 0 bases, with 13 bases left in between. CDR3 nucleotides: TGTGCCAGCAGCTTAGGCGAGAGATTGAGCTCCTACAATGAGCAGTTCTTC. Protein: CASSLGERLSSYNEQFF.

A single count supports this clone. The CDR3 nucleotides read TGTGCCAGCAGCCAAGAGTCGACCGGGACTAGCCGCACAGATACGCAGTATTTT. It codes for CASSQESTGTSRTDTQYF. This chain joins TRBV14 and TRBJ2-3; 9 bases match TRBD2. CDR1 is SGHDN, CDR2 FVKESK, per germline. After removal of 0 bases from V and 1 base from J, the junction contained 8 bases not matched to a gene. The CDR3 runs to 18 residues.